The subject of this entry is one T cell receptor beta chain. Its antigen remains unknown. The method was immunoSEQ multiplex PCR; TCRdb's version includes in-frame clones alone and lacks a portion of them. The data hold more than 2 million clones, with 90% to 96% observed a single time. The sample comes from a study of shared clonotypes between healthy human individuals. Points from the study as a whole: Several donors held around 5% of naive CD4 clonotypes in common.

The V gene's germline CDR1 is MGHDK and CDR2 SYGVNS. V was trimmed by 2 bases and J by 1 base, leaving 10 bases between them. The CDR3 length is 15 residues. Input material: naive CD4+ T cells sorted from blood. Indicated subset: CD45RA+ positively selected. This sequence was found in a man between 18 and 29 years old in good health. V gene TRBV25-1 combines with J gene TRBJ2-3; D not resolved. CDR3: CASSEPGSRTDTQYF. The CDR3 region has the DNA TGTGCCAGCAGTGAACCCGGATCCCGCACAGATACGCAGTATTTT. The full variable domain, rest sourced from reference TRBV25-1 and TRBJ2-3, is EADIYQTPRYLVIGTGKKITLECSQTMGHDKMYWYQQDPGMELHLIHYSYGVNSTEKGDLSSESTVSRIRTEHFPLTLESARPSHTSQYLCASSEPGSRTDTQYFGPGTRLTVL.